This TCR beta chain was captured in a study of spatial heterogeneity in lung cancer. Time point noted: sample taken at primary tumor resection. Unsorted samples of tumor, nontumor lung or frozen PBMC had their whole RNA sequenced. Notes on this clonotype: A much larger clone sits a single nucleotide away, making a read error possible.

V was pared by 6 bases and J by 6 bases, with 14 bases between. This CDR3 is built from 13 residues. CDR1 is MDHEN, CDR2 SYDVKM, per germline. MiXCR, run by TCRdb on the 5' RACE reads, gives a single entry per CDR3 protein. Altogether 55,000 to 75,000 distinct CDR3 sequences are present, 8.4% being singletons, with the ten largest covering approximately 16%. The sample consisted of PBMCs, taken at surgery. V and J are TRBV28 and TRBJ1-1; no clear D. This TCR derives from a female donor with early-stage non-small cell lung cancer. Here the CDR3 reads CASSLQRASEAFF. CDR3 nucleotide sequence: TGTGCCAGCAGCCTTCAACGGGCTTCTGAAGCTTTCTTT.